A single TCR beta chain is shown here with its context. Germline-derived CDR1 and CDR2 are KGHSH and LQKENI. J lost 1 base, V lost 5 bases, and 1 base had no gene match. The CDR3 extends over 13 amino acids. Treatment indicated: preoperative locoregional IRX-2 cytokine immunotherapy. Samples came from a phase Ib trial of preoperative locoregional IRX-2 cytokine immunotherapy. This sample was included in a study of preoperative IRX-2 immunotherapy in early breast cancer. The method was immunoSEQ multiplex PCR; TCRdb's version includes in-frame clones alone and lacks a portion of them. The profile shows fewer than 35,000 clones, 89% of them singletons.

Here the sequenced sample was tumor tissue, taken after IRX-2 immunotherapy. This clonotype was obtained from a human donor with breast cancer. This chain joins TRBV18 and TRBJ1-1; TRBD1 matches at 7 bases. The CDR3 sequence: CASSGTANTEAFF. In nucleotides, the CDR3 is TGTGCCAGCTCAGGGACAGCGAACACTGAAGCTTTCTTT.